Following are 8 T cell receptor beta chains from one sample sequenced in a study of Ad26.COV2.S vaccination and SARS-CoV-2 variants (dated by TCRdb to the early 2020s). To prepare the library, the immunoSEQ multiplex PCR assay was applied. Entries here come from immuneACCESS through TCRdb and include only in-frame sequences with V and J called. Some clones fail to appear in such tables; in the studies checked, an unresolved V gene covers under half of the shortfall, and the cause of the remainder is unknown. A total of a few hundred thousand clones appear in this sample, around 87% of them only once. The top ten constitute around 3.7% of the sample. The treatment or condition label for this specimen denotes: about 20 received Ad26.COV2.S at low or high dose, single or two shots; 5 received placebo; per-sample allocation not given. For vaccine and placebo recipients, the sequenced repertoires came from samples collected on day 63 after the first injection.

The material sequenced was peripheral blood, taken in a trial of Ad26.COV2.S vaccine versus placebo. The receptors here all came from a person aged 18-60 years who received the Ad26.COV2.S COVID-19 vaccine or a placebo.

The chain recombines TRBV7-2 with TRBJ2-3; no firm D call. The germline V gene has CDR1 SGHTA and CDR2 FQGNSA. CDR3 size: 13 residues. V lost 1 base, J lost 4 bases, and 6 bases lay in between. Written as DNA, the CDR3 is TGTGCCAGCAGCTTAGGCCCCGCAGATACGCAGTATTTT. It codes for CASSLGPADTQYF.

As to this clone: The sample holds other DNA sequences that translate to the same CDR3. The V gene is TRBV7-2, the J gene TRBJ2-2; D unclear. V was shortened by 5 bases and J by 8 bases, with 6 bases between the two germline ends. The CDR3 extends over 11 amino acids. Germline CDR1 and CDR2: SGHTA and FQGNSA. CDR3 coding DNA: TGTGCCAGCAGCCCGACGGGGGAGCTGTTTTTT. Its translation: CASSPTGELFF.

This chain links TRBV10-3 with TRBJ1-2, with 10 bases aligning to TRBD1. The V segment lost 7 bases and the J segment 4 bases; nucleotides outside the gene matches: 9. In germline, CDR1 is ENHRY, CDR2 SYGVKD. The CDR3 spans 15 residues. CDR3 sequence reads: CAITKDRGQSYGYTF. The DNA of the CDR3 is TGTGCCATCACTAAAGACAGGGGGCAATCCTATGGCTACACCTTC.

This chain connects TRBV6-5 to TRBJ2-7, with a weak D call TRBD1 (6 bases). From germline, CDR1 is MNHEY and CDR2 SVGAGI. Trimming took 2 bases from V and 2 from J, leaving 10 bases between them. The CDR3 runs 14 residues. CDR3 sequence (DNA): TGTGCCAGCAGTTACGGACAGACAACCTACGAGCAGTACTTC. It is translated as CASSYGQTTYEQYF.

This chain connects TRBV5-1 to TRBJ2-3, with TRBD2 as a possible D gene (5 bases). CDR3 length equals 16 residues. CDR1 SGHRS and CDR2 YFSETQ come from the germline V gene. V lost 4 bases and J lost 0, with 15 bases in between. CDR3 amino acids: CASSARLSSSTDTQYF. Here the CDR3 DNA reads TGCGCCAGCAGCGCCAGACTATCGTCTAGCACAGATACGCAGTATTTT. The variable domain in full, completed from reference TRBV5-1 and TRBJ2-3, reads KAGVTQTPRYLIKTRGQQVTLSCSPISGHRSVSWYQQTPGQGLQFLFEYFSETQRNKGNFPGRFSGRQFSNSRSEMNVSTLELGDSALYLCASSARLSSSTDTQYFGPGTRLTVL.

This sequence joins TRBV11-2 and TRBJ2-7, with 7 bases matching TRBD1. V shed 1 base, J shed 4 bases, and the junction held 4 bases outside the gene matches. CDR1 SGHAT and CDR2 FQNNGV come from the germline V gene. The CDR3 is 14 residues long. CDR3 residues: CASSLAGRGYEQYF. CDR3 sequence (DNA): TGTGCCAGCAGCTTAGCAGGCAGGGGGTACGAGCAGTACTTC.

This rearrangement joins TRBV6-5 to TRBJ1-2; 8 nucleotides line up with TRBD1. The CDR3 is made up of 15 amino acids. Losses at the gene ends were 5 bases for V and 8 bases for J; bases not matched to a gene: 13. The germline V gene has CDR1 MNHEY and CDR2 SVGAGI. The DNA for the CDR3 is TGTGCCAGCAGTAAAACCTCGACAGGGGCCCAGGGCTACACCTTC. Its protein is CASSKTSTGAQGYTF.

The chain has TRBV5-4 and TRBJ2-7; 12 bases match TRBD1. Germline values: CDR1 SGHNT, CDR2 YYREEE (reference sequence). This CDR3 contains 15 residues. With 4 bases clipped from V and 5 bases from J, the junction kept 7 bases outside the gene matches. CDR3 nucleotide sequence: TGTGCCAGCAGCGGGAGGGACAGGGGGCCTCACGAGCAGTACTTC. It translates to CASSGRDRGPHEQYF. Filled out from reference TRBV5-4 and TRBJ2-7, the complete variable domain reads ETGVTQSPTHLIKTRGQQVTLRCSSQSGHNTVSWYQQALGQGPQFIFQYYREEENGRGNFPPRFSGLQFPNYSSELNVNALELDDSALYLCASSGRDRGPHEQYFGPGTRLTVT.